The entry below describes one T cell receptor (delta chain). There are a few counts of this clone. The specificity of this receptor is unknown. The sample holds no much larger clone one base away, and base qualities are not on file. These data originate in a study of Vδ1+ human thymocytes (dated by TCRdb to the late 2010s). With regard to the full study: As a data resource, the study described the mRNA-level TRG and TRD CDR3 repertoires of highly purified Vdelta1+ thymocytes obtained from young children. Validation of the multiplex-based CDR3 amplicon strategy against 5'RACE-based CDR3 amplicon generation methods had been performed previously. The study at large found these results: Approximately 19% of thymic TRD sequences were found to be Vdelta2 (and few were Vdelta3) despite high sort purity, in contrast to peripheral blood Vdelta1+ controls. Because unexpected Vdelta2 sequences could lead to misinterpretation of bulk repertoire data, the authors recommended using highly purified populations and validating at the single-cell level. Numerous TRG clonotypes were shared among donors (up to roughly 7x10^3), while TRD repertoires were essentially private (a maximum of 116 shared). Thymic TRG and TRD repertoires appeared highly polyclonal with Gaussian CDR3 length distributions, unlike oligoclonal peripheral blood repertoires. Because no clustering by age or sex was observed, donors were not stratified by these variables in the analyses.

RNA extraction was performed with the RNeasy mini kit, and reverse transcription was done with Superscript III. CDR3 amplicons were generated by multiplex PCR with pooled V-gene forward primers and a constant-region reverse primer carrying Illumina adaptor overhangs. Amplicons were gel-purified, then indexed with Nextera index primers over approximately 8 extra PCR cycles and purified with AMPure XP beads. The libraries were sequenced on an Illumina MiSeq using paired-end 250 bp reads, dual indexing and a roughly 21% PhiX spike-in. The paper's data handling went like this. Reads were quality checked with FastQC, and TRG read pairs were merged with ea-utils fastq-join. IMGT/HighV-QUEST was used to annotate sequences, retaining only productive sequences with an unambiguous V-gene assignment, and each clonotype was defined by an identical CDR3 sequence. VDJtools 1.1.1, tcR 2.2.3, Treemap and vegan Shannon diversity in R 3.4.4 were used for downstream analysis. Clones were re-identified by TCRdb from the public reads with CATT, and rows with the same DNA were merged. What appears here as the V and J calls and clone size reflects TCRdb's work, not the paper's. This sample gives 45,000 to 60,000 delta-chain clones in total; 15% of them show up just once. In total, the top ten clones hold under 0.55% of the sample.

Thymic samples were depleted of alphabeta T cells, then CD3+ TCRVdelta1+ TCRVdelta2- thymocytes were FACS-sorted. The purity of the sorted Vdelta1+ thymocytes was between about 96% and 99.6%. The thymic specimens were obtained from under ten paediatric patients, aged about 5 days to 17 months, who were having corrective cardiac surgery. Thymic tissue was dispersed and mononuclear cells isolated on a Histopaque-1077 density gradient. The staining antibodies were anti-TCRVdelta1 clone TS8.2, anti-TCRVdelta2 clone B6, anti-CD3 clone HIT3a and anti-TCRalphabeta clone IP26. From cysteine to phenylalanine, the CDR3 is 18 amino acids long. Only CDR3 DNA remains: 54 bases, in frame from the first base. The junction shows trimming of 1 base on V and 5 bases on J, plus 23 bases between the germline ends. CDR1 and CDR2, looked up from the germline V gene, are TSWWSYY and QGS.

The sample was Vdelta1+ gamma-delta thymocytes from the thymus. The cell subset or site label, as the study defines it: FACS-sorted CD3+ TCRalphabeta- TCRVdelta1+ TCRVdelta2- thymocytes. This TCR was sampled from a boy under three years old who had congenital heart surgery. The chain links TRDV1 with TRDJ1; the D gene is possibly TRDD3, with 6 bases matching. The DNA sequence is TGTGCTCTTGGGGAACCAGGGAATGGGGGTCTACTTAGGGATAAACTCATCTTT. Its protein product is CALGEPGNGGLLRDKLIF.